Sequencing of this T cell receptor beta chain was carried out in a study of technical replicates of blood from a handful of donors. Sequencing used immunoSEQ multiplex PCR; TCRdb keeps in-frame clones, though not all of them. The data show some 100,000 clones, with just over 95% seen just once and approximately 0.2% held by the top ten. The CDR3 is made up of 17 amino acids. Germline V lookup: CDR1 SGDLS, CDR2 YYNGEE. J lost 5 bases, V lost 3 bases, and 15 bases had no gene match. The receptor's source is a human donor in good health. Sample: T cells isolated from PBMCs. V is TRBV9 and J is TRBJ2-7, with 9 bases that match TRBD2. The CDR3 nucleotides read TGTGCCAGCAGCGGACGAAGCGAAGAGCGGGAGGCCAACGAGCAGTACTTC. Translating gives CASSGRSEEREANEQYF.